This entry lists 3 T cell receptor beta chains sequenced from one sample in a study of PD-1 blockade in classical Hodgkin lymphoma. After autologous stem cell transplantation all patients relapsed, and prior brentuximab vedotin exposure differed between cohorts. Assay used: immunoSEQ multiplex PCR; TCRdb lists only in-frame clones, some missing. This sample yields 40,000 to 65,000 clones, of which 81% are seen a single time; under 20% belongs to the top ten. The sequenced sample was peripheral blood mononuclear cells (PBMCs), obtained at baseline. All receptors come from a human donor with classical Hodgkin lymphoma.

This clone was seen a handful of times. J is TRBJ1-1 and V is TRBV2; a possible D gene is TRBD1 (6 bases). V was shortened by 3 bases and J by 7 bases, with 15 bases between the two germline ends. CDR3 length: 14 amino acids. Germline V gene lookup returns CDR1 SNHLY and CDR2 FYNNEI. For the CDR3, the DNA is TGTGCCAGCAGTGAGAACAGGGAGTACAATGAAGCTTTCTTT. Its protein is CASSENREYNEAFF.

The chain recombines TRBV4-1 with TRBJ2-7; D perhaps matches TRBD2 (5 bases). V was cut by 1 base and J by 5 bases, with 18 bases left in between. Germline CDR1 MGHRA, CDR2 YSYEKL. CDR3 size: 16 residues. CDR3 DNA: TGCGCCAGCAGCCAAGTCTGGGGAGCCCAGTCCGACGAGCAGTACTTC. Protein sequence: CASSQVWGAQSDEQYF.

This chain connects TRBV9 to TRBJ1-1, with D hard to call. V lost 2 bases and J lost 0, with 5 bases in between. CDR3 length: 13 amino acids. Germline CDR1 SGDLS, CDR2 YYNGEE. CDR3 coding DNA: TGTGCCAGCAGCGTGTGGGTGAACACTGAAGCTTTCTTT. Translated, it gives CASSVWVNTEAFF. The complete variable domain, with remaining parts taken from reference TRBV9 and TRBJ1-1, reads DSGVTQTPKHLITATGQRVTLRCSPRSGDLSVYWYQQSLDQGLQFLIQYYNGEERAKGNILERFSAQQFPDLHSELNLSSLELGDSALYFCASSVWVNTEAFFGQGTRLTVV.